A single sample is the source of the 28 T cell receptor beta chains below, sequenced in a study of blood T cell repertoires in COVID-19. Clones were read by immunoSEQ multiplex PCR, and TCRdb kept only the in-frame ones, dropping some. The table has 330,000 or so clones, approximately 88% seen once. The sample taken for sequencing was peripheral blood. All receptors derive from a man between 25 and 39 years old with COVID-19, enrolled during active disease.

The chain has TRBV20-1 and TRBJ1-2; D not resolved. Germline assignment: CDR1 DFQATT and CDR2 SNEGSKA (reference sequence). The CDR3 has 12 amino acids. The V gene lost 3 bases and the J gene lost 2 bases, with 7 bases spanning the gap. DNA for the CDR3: TGCAGTGCTAGTATGTTAAACTATGGCTACACCTTC. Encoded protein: CSASMLNYGYTF.

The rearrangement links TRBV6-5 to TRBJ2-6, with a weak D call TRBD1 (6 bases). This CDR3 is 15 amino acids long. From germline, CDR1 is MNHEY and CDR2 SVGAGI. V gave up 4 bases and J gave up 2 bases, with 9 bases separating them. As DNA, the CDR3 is TGTGCCAGCAGTTCTGGGACACCTGGGGCCAACGTCCTGACTTTC. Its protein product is CASSSGTPGANVLTF.

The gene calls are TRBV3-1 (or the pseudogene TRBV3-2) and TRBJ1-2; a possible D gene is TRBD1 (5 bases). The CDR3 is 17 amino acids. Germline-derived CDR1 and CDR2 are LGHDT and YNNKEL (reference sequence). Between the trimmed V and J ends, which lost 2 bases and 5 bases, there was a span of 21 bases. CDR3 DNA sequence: TGTGCCAGCAGCCAATCCTCGCGGGGGTCAAGGGAGTATGGCTACACCTTC. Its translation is CASSQSSRGSREYGYTF.

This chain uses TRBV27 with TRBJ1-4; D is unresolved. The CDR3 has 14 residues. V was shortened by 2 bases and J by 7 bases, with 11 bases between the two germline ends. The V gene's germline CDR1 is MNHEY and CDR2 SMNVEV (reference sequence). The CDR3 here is CASSLGGLGEKLFF. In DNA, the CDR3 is TGTGCCAGCAGTTTAGGAGGGCTCGGTGAAAAACTGTTTTTT. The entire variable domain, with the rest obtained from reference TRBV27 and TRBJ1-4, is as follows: EAQVTQNPRYLITVTGKKLTVTCSQNMNHEYMSWYRQDPGLGLRQIYYSMNVEVTDKGDVPEGYKVSRKEKRNFPLILESPSPNQTSLYFCASSLGGLGEKLFFGSGTQLSVL.

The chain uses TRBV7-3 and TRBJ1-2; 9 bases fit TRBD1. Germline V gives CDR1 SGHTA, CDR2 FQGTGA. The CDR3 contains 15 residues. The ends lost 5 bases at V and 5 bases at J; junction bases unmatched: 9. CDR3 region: CASSDRTGALYGYTF. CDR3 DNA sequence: TGTGCCAGCAGCGACCGGACAGGGGCACTATATGGCTACACCTTC.

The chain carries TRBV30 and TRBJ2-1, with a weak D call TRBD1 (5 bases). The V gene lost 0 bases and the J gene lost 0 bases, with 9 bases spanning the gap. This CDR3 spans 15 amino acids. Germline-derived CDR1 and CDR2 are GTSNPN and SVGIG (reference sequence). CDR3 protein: CAWSVLTGSYNEQFF. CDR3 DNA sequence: TGTGCCTGGAGTGTACTCACAGGCTCCTACAATGAGCAGTTCTTC.

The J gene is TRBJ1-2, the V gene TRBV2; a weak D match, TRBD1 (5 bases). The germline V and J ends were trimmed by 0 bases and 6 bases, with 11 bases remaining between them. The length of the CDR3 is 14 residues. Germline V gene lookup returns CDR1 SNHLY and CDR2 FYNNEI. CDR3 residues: CASSEAGRGDGYTF. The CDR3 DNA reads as TGTGCCAGCAGTGAAGCGGGCCGGGGGGATGGCTACACCTTC. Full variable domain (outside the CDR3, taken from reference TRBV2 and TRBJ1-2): EPEVTQTPSHQVTQMGQEVILRCVPISNHLYFYWYRQILGQKVEFLVSFYNNEISEKSEIFDDQFSVERPDGSNFTLKIRSTKLEDSAMYFCASSEAGRGDGYTFGSGTRLTVV.

DNA of the CDR3: TGCGCCAGCAGCCCGGGACTAGCGGGAGGCGAGCAGTACTTC. Residues: CASSPGLAGGEQYF. V usage is TRBV5-1 and J usage is TRBJ2-7; 15 bases are shared with TRBD2. This CDR3 region has 14 residues. V lost 4 bases, J lost 6 bases, and 2 bases stayed unmatched. Germline V gene lookup returns CDR1 SGHRS and CDR2 YFSETQ.

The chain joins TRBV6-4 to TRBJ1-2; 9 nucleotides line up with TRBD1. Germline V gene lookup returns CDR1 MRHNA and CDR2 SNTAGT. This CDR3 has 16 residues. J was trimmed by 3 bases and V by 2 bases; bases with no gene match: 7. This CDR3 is CASSDGGQGGDYGYTF. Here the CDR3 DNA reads TGTGCCAGCAGTGACGGGGGACAGGGTGGAGACTATGGCTACACCTTC.

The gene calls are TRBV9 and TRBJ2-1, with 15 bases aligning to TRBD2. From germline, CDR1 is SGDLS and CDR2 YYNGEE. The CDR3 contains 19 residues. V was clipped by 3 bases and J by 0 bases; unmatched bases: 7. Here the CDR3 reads CASSGSGLAGGSSYNEQFF. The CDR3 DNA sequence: TGTGCCAGCAGCGGATCGGGACTAGCGGGAGGAAGCTCCTACAATGAGCAGTTCTTC.

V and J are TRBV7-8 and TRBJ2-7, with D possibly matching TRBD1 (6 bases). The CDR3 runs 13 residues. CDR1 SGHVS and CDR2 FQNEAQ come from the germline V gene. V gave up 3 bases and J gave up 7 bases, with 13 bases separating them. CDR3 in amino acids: CASSFETGGEQYF. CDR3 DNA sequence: TGTGCCAGCAGCTTCGAGACAGGCGGTGAGCAGTACTTC.

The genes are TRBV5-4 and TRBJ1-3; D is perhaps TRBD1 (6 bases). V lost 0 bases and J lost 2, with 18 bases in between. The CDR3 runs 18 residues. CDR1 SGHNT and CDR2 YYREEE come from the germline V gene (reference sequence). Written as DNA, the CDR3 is TGTGCCAGCAGCTTGGAATTCGGGGGGCTAGAGGCTGGAAACACCATATATTTT. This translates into CASSLEFGGLEAGNTIYF.

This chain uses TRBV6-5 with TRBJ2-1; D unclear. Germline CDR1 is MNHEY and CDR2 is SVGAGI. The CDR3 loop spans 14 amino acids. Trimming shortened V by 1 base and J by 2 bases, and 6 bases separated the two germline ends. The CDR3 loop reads CASSYWRTYNEQFF. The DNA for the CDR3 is TGTGCCAGCAGTTACTGGCGGACCTACAATGAGCAGTTCTTC.

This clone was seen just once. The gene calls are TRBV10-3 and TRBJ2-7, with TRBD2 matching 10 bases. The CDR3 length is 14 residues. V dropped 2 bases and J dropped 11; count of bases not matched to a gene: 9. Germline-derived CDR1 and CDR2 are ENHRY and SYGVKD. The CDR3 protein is CAISEGLAEISKYF. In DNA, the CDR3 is TGTGCCATCAGTGAGGGACTAGCGGAGATCAGCAAGTACTTC.

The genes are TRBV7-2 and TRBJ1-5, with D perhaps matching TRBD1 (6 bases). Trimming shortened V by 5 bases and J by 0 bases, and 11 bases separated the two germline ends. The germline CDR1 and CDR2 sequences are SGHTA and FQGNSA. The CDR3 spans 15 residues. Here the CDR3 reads CASSEQGNSNQPQHF. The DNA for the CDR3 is TGTGCCAGCAGCGAACAGGGAAATAGCAATCAGCCCCAGCATTTT. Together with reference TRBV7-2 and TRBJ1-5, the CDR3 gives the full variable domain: GAGVSQSPSNKVTEKGKDVELRCDPISGHTALYWYRQSLGQGLEFLIYFQGNSAPDKSGLPSDRFSAERTGGSVSTLTIQRTQQEDSAVYLCASSEQGNSNQPQHFGDGTRLSIL.

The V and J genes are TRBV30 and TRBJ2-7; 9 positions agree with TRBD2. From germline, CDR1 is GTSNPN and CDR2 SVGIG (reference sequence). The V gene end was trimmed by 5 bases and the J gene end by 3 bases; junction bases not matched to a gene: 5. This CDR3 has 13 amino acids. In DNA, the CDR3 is TGTGCCTGGGCTAGCGGGACCCTCTACGAGCAGTACTTC. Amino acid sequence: CAWASGTLYEQYF.

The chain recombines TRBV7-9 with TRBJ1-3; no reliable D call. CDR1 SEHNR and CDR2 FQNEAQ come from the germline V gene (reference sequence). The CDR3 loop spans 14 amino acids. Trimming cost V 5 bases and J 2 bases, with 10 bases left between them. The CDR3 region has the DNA TGTGCCAGCAGCCCCAGAGGAACTGGAAACACCATATATTTT. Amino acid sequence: CASSPRGTGNTIYF.

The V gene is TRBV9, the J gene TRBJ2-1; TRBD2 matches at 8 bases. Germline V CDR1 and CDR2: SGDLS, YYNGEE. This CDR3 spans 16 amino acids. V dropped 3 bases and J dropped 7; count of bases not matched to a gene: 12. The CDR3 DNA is TGTGCCAGCAGCGCCCAACTAGCGGCGCTGATGAATGAGCAGTTCTTC. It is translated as CASSAQLAALMNEQFF.

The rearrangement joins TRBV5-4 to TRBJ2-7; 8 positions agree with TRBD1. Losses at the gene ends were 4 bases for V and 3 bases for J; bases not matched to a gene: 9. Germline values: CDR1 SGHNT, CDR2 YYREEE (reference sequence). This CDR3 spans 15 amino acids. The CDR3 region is CASSRTGTSLYEQYF. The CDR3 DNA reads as TGTGCCAGCAGCCGGACAGGGACATCCCTCTACGAGCAGTACTTC.

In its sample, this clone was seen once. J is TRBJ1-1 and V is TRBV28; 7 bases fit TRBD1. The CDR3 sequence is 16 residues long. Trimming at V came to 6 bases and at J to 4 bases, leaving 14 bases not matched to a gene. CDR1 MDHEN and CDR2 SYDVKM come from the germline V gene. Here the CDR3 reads CASRDPRAQGITEAFF. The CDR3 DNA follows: TGTGCCAGCAGGGACCCTCGAGCACAGGGGATCACTGAAGCTTTCTTT. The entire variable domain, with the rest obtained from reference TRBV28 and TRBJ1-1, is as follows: DVKVTQSSRYLVKRTGEKVFLECVQDMDHENMFWYRQDPGLGLRLIYFSYDVKMKEKGDIPEGYSVSREKKERFSLILESASTNQTSMYLCASRDPRAQGITEAFFGQGTRLTVV.

The chain's CDR3 is CASSLTGTGGPNEQFF. Written as DNA, the CDR3 is TGTGCCAGCTCACTCACCGGGACAGGGGGCCCCAATGAGCAGTTCTTC. The chain carries TRBV18 and TRBJ2-1, with TRBD1 matching over 12 bases. V gave up 4 bases and J gave up 6 bases; unmatched junction bases: 7. Germline assignment: CDR1 KGHSH and CDR2 LQKENI. CDR3 size: 16 residues.

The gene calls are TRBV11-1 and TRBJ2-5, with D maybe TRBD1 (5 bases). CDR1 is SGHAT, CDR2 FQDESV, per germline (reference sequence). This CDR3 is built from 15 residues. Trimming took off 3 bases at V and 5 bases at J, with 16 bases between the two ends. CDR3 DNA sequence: TGTGCCAGCAGCTTGGCGTCGGCAGGGCTCGAGACCCAGTACTTC. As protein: CASSLASAGLETQYF.

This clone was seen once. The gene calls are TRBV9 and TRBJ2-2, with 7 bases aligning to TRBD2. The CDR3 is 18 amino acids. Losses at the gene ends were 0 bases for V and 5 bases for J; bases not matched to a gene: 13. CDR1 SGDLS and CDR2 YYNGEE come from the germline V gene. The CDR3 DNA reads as TGTGCCAGCAGCGTAGGAAAGCGGGACCGCCTGGGTACCGGGGAGCTGTTTTTT. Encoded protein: CASSVGKRDRLGTGELFF. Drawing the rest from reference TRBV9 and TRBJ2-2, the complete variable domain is DSGVTQTPKHLITATGQRVTLRCSPRSGDLSVYWYQQSLDQGLQFLIQYYNGEERAKGNILERFSAQQFPDLHSELNLSSLELGDSALYFCASSVGKRDRLGTGELFFGEGSRLTVL.

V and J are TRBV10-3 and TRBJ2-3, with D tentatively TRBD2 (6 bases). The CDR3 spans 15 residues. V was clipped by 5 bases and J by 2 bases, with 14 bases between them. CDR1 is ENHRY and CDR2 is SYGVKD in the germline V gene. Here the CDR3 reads CAISLGGAPTDTQYF. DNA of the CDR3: TGTGCCATCAGTTTAGGAGGGGCGCCCACAGATACGCAGTATTTT.

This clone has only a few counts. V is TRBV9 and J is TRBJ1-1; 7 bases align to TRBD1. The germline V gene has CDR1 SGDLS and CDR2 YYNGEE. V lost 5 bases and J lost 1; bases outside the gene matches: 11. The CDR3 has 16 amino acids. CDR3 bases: TGTGCCAGCAGTCATACTTCCGGGACAGAGAACACTGAAGCTTTCTTT. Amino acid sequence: CASSHTSGTENTEAFF.

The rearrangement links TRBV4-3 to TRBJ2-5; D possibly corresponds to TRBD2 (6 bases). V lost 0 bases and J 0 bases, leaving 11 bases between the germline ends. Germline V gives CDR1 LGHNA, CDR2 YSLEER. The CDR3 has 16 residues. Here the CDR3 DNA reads TGCGCCAGCAGCCAAGATCCCCTAGCGCACCAAGAGACCCAGTACTTC. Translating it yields CASSQDPLAHQETQYF.

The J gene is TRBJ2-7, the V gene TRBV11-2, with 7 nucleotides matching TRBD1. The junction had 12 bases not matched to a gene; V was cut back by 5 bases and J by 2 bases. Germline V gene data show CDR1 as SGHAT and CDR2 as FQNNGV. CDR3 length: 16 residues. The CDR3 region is CASSQYRDSLPYEQYF. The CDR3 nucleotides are TGTGCCAGCAGCCAATACCGGGACAGTCTTCCCTACGAGCAGTACTTC.

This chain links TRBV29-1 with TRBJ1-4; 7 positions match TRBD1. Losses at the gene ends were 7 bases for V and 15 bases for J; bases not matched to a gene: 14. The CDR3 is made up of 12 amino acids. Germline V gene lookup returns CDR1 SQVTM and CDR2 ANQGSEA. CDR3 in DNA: TGCAGCGCACTGACAGGGTTGAAAGAGGTGTTTTTT. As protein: CSALTGLKEVFF.